The 28 T cell receptor beta chains presented below share a single source sample, sequenced in a study of T cell responses to AZD1222 COVID-19 vaccine. The table came from immunoSEQ multiplex PCR; TCRdb's copy has only in-frame clones and leaves some out. Of 200,000 to 250,000 clones listed, approximately 94% are singletons. The sample was peripheral blood, taken on day 0 of MenACWY control vaccination. The receptors shown here come from an adult in good health.

The rearrangement joins TRBV27 to TRBJ2-5, with D perhaps TRBD1 (6 bases). Germline V gives CDR1 MNHEY, CDR2 SMNVEV (reference sequence). CDR3 size: 14 residues. V gave up 7 bases and J gave up 6 bases, with 18 bases separating them. CDR3 DNA sequence: TGTGCCAGCAAGGGAACAGGGAAGGGAAAGACCCAGTACTTC. Translating gives CASKGTGKGKTQYF.

The CDR3 sequence is CASSQANRGPNQPQHF. Written as DNA, the CDR3 is TGCGCCAGCAGCCAAGCCAACAGGGGGCCTAATCAGCCCCAGCATTTT. The gene calls are TRBV4-1 and TRBJ1-5, with 9 nucleotides matching TRBD1. CDR3 length: 16 amino acids. Germline trimming cut 1 base from V and 4 bases from J; bases unmatched to any gene: 5. Germline V lookup: CDR1 MGHRA, CDR2 YSYEKL.

V usage is TRBV5-4 and J usage is TRBJ1-2; D gene ambiguous. Germline assignment: CDR1 SGHNT and CDR2 YYREEE (reference sequence). Trimming cost V 2 bases and J 5 bases, with 7 bases left between them. This CDR3 is 12 amino acids long. Here the CDR3 DNA reads TGTGCCAGCAGCTTATTACAGTATGGCTACACCTTC. It codes for CASSLLQYGYTF. The whole variable domain, filled in from reference TRBV5-4 and TRBJ1-2, reads ETGVTQSPTHLIKTRGQQVTLRCSSQSGHNTVSWYQQALGQGPQFIFQYYREEENGRGNFPPRFSGLQFPNYSSELNVNALELDDSALYLCASSLLQYGYTFGSGTRLTVV.

CDR3 region: CAWRNAGVRQAFF. Here the CDR3 DNA reads TGTGCCTGGAGAAACGCGGGAGTACGGCAAGCTTTCTTT. This chain links TRBV30 with TRBJ1-1; D not resolved. This CDR3 has 13 amino acids. Looked up from germline, CDR1 is GTSNPN and CDR2 is SVGIG (reference sequence). V shed 3 bases and J shed 9 bases, with 17 bases lying between them. Full variable domain (missing parts from reference TRBV30 and TRBJ1-1): SQTIHQWPATLVQPVGSPLSLECTVEGTSNPNLYWYRQAAGRGLQLLFYSVGIGQISSEVPQNLSASRPQDRQFILSSKKLLLSDSGFYLCAWRNAGVRQAFFGQGTRLTVV.

This chain uses TRBV9 with TRBJ1-6, with TRBD1 matching over 12 bases. CDR3 size: 18 residues. Germline V gene data show CDR1 as SGDLS and CDR2 as YYNGEE. V lost 4 bases, J lost 9 bases, and 14 bases stayed unmatched. The CDR3 reads CASSPSPGQGAWGSPLHF. Here the CDR3 DNA reads TGTGCCAGCAGCCCCTCTCCGGGACAGGGGGCCTGGGGTTCACCCCTCCACTTT.

The genes are TRBV29-1 and TRBJ1-1, with D unclear. V lost 6 bases to trimming and J lost 1 base, with 9 bases between them. The CDR3 loop spans 12 amino acids. CDR1 SQVTM and CDR2 ANQGSEA come from the germline V gene. The CDR3 region is CSVAAANTEAFF. For the CDR3, the DNA is TGCAGCGTCGCCGCCGCGAACACTGAAGCTTTCTTT. Full variable domain (missing parts from reference TRBV29-1 and TRBJ1-1): SAVISQKPSRDICQRGTSLTIQCQVDSQVTMMFWYRQQPGQSLTLIATANQGSEATYESGFVIDKFPISRPNLTFSTLTVSNMSPEDSSIYLCSVAAANTEAFFGQGTRLTVV.

The chain uses TRBV3-1 (or the pseudogene TRBV3-2) and TRBJ1-1, with a weak D call TRBD1 (6 bases). CDR1 and CDR2 (germline): LGHDT, YNNKEL (reference sequence). V lost 4 bases to trimming and J lost 5 bases, with 17 bases between them. The CDR3 sequence is 15 residues long. The CDR3 region has the DNA TGTGCCAGCAGCCGGGGAACAGGGAGGCGGACTGAAGCTTTCTTT. Its protein is CASSRGTGRRTEAFF.

This chain joins TRBV4-1 and TRBJ1-1, with D uncertain. Trimming cost V 4 bases and J 0 bases, with 12 bases left between them. CDR1 is MGHRA and CDR2 is YSYEKL in the germline V gene. CDR3 length: 15 residues. In nucleotides, the CDR3 is TGCGCCAGCAGCCGCGTTGTGGGCCTGAACACTGAAGCTTTCTTT. Its translation: CASSRVVGLNTEAFF.

V usage is TRBV6-1 and J usage is TRBJ2-7; D may be TRBD1 (6 bases). Deletions cut 3 bases from V and 2 bases from J, with 14 bases between. This CDR3 contains 15 residues. CDR1 and CDR2 from the germline V gene are MNHNS and SASEGT. CDR3 DNA: TGTGCCAGCAGTGATGAGGGGGACACTACCTACGAGCAGTACTTC. Encoded protein: CASSDEGDTTYEQYF.

As to this clone: This sample also contains other DNA sequences that code for the same CDR3. The chain is built from TRBV7-2 and TRBJ2-7; D remains unclear. Germline values: CDR1 SGHTA, CDR2 FQGNSA. V lost 4 bases and J 4 bases, leaving 8 bases between the germline ends. The CDR3 is 12 residues long. The CDR3 is CASSSTGYEQYF. In DNA, the CDR3 is TGTGCCAGCAGCTCCACGGGTTACGAGCAGTACTTC.

Here the CDR3 reads CASSERENSYNEQFF. CDR3 nucleotide sequence: TGTGCCAGCAGCGAGCGGGAGAACTCCTACAATGAGCAGTTCTTC. This rearrangement joins TRBV9 to TRBJ2-1; 8 bases are a match to TRBD2. Germline V CDR1 and CDR2: SGDLS, YYNGEE. This CDR3 region has 15 residues. V trimming: 3 bases; J trimming: 0 bases; junction bases outside the gene matches: 2.

V and J are TRBV7-8 and TRBJ1-1; D uncertain. Germline V gene lookup returns CDR1 SGHVS and CDR2 FQNEAQ. V was clipped by 0 bases and J by 1 base, with 6 bases between them. The CDR3 loop spans 14 amino acids. The CDR3 protein is CASSLATTNTEAFF. The CDR3, as DNA: TGTGCCAGCAGCTTAGCGACGACGAACACTGAAGCTTTCTTT.

This rearrangement joins TRBV3-1 (or the pseudogene TRBV3-2) to TRBJ1-1; D gene ambiguous. V lost 3 bases, J lost 3 bases, and 8 bases lay in between. Germline values: CDR1 LGHDT, CDR2 YNNKEL (reference sequence). The CDR3 sequence is 13 residues long. The CDR3, as DNA: TGTGCCAGCAGCCAGGAGGCGGACACTGAAGCTTTCTTT. This sequence encodes CASSQEADTEAFF.

This chain connects TRBV5-1 to TRBJ2-5, with 7 positions matching TRBD2. CDR1 is SGHRS, CDR2 YFSETQ, per germline. The junction had 6 bases not matched to a gene; V was cut back by 7 bases and J by 3 bases. This CDR3 comprises 13 residues. This CDR3 reads CASGWAGEETQYF. The CDR3 DNA reads as TGCGCCAGCGGGTGGGCGGGAGAAGAGACCCAGTACTTC.

CDR3 in DNA: TGTGCCAGCAGCAAAGTTGTCCAACTAGCGGGGATTCAGGGGACCTACGAGCAGTACTTC. Its protein product is CASSKVVQLAGIQGTYEQYF. The chain recombines TRBV21-1 with TRBJ2-7; the table names TRBD2, a call not compared with the DNA. TRBV21-1 is a pseudogene locus. The CDR3 is made up of 20 amino acids.

This sequence joins TRBV2 and TRBJ1-1; 7 bases agree with TRBD1. The CDR3 covers 15 residues. The junction had 11 bases not matched to a gene; V was cut back by 9 bases and J by 1 base. CDR1 is SNHLY and CDR2 is FYNNEI in the germline V gene. The CDR3 is CASLDGQDSNTEAFF. Written as DNA, the CDR3 is TGTGCCAGTCTCGATGGACAGGACTCGAACACTGAAGCTTTCTTT.

As to this clone: Other nucleotide sequences from this sample produce the same CDR3. This rearrangement joins TRBV11-2 to TRBJ2-5; the D is unclear. CDR1 and CDR2 from the germline V gene are SGHAT and FQNNGV. CDR3 length equals 13 residues. V dropped 3 bases and J dropped 1 base, with 6 bases sitting between them. The CDR3 is CASSFGSQETQYF. The DNA for the CDR3 is TGTGCCAGCAGCTTCGGGTCCCAAGAGACCCAGTACTTC.

The rearrangement links TRBV7-9 to TRBJ1-5; no definite D call. V shed 5 bases and J shed 7 bases, with 18 bases lying between them. The CDR3 consists of 15 residues. The germline gives CDR1 SEHNR, CDR2 FQNEAQ (reference sequence). CDR3 sequence reads: CASSPSTGFQQPQHF. The DNA for the CDR3 is TGTGCCAGCAGCCCGTCGACCGGTTTTCAACAGCCCCAGCATTTT.

The gene calls are TRBV28 and TRBJ1-1; tentative D call: TRBD1 (6 bases). This CDR3 spans 13 amino acids. Trimming left V 6 bases short and J 1 base short, with 9 bases between. Germline CDR1 and CDR2: MDHEN and SYDVKM. The CDR3, as DNA: TGTGCCAGCAGGAAGACAGGGAACACTGAAGCTTTCTTT. This codes for CASRKTGNTEAFF.

The V call is TRBV6-2 or TRBV6-3, the J call TRBJ2-3, with TRBD1 as a possible D gene (6 bases). Trimming took 5 bases from V and 0 from J, leaving 12 bases between them. Germline CDR1 reads MNHEY; CDR2 reads SVGEGT. The CDR3 has 15 residues. The CDR3 nucleotides are TGTGCCAGCAGTCACGGGACATTGAGCACAGATACGCAGTATTTT. Its translation: CASSHGTLSTDTQYF.

The chain links TRBV5-1 to TRBJ2-7; possibly TRBD1 or TRBD2 for D (6 bases each). Germline V lookup: CDR1 SGHRS, CDR2 YFSETQ. V lost 4 bases, J lost 9 bases, and 17 bases lay in between. The CDR3 runs 13 residues. The CDR3 sequence is CASSAEGGWRQYF. The CDR3 region has the DNA TGCGCCAGCAGCGCCGAGGGGGGTTGGAGGCAGTACTTC. Variable domain in full (rest from reference TRBV5-1 and TRBJ2-7): KAGVTQTPRYLIKTRGQQVTLSCSPISGHRSVSWYQQTPGQGLQFLFEYFSETQRNKGNFPGRFSGRQFSNSRSEMNVSTLELGDSALYLCASSAEGGWRQYFGPGTRLTVT.

The rearrangement uses TRBV6-2 or TRBV6-3 and TRBJ1-5, with D hard to call. The CDR3 covers 13 residues. Trimming shortened V by 6 bases and J by 4 bases, and 10 bases separated the two germline ends. The germline V gene encodes CDR1 MNHEY and CDR2 SVGEGT. CDR3 nucleotides: TGTGCCAGCAGCCCCACCTTAAATCAGCCCCAGCATTTT. Amino acid sequence: CASSPTLNQPQHF.

V and J are TRBV11-3 and TRBJ1-6; unclear D gene. The CDR3 has 13 amino acids. Deletions cut 0 bases from V and 7 bases from J, with 4 bases between. Germline values: CDR1 SGHNT, CDR2 YENEEA. The DNA of the CDR3 is TGTGCCAGCAGCTTAGAATGGAATTCACCCCTCCACTTT. This gives the protein CASSLEWNSPLHF.

The chain uses TRBV19 and TRBJ1-4; possibly TRBD1 for D (5 bases). Germline V gene sequence: CDR1 LNHDA, CDR2 SQIVND (reference sequence). The length of the CDR3 is 16 residues. The V gene lost 5 bases and the J gene lost 8 bases, with 21 bases spanning the gap. The CDR3 coding sequence is TGTGCCAGTAGTCGATCCGGGGCAGGATACTACGAAAAACTGTTTTTT. As protein: CASSRSGAGYYEKLFF.

This chain uses TRBV7-9 with TRBJ2-3; D call uncertain. The CDR3 extends over 15 amino acids. The V end lost 2 bases, the J end lost 2 bases, and 11 bases lay between the germline ends. The V gene's germline CDR1 is SEHNR and CDR2 FQNEAQ (reference sequence). The CDR3 here is CASSLLRTITDTQYF. CDR3 in DNA: TGTGCCAGCAGCTTATTAAGGACGATCACAGATACGCAGTATTTT.

Written as DNA, the CDR3 is TGTGCCAGTAGTATTACCAGGGTCGGGGTTTTTTCCCGCAGCTCTGGCTACACCTTC. Translating it yields CASSITRVGVFSRSSGYTF. This chain joins TRBV19 and TRBJ1-2; D perhaps matches TRBD1 (5 bases). Trimming took 3 bases from V and 7 from J, leaving 30 bases between them. This CDR3 region has 19 residues. Germline V CDR1 and CDR2: LNHDA, SQIVND (reference sequence).

This chain uses TRBV18 with TRBJ2-6; D uncertain. The germline gives CDR1 KGHSH, CDR2 LQKENI. Trimming stripped 2 bases from V and 2 bases from J, with 4 bases between. The CDR3 is 14 residues long. Written as DNA, the CDR3 is TGTGCCAGCTCACCAACAGCTGGGGCCAACGTCCTGACTTTC. Translating it yields CASSPTAGANVLTF.

This clone was recorded a few times. The chain links TRBV19 to TRBJ1-3; D unresolved. The CDR3 consists of 16 residues. Germline V gene data show CDR1 as LNHDA and CDR2 as SQIVND (reference sequence). Between the trimmed V and J ends, which lost 3 bases and 2 bases, there was a span of 14 bases. CDR3 loop: CASSIRTSSAGNTIYF. CDR3 DNA sequence: TGTGCCAGTAGTATCAGAACATCAAGTGCTGGAAACACCATATATTTT.